This entry lists 10 T cell receptor beta chains sequenced from one sample in a study of T-cell reconstitution after alpha-beta-depleted transplantation in children. Molecular barcoding with unique molecular identifiers was used for the TCRbeta library. Via MiXCR, TCRdb re-called the PCR reads, giving one row per CDR3 protein. The repertoire holds around 200,000 distinct CDR3 sequences, with approximately 8.4% as singletons. Material: PBMCs, mostly from graft donor cells, obtained 360 days after TCRalphabeta/CD19-depleted stem cell transplant. The source is a male patient between 2 and 10 years old who had a stem cell transplant for acute myeloid leukemia, so the T cells may come from the graft donor.

There are many counts of this clonotype. This chain's CDR3 is CASSPRQAPGGYNEQFF. The CDR3 nucleotides read TGTGCCAGCAGTCCCCGGCAGGCCCCAGGGGGATACAATGAGCAGTTCTTC. V is TRBV12-3 or TRBV12-4 and J is TRBJ2-1; 7 bases map to TRBD1. The CDR3 loop spans 17 amino acids. J was trimmed by 4 bases and V by 5 bases; bases with no gene match: 14.

The sample holds many counts of this clonotype. The CDR3 loop is CASSYGTRVDTQYF. As DNA, the CDR3 is TGTGCCAGCAGTTATGGGACTCGGGTCGATACGCAGTATTTT. The genes are TRBV6-5 and TRBJ2-3; TRBD2 is a possible D gene (6 bases). V lost 3 bases to trimming and J lost 6 bases, with 13 bases between them. CDR3 length equals 14 residues. CDR1 is MNHEY, CDR2 SVGAGI, per germline.

This chain joins TRBV7-3 and TRBJ2-7, with D possibly matching TRBD1 (6 bases). There are 15 residues in the CDR3. Germline-derived CDR1 and CDR2 are SGHTA and FQGTGA. V was pared by 2 bases and J by 1 base, with 12 bases between. The CDR3 bases are TGTGCCAGCAGCTTAGGGCAGGGGCAATCCTACGAGCAGTACTTC. Encoded protein: CASSLGQGQSYEQYF.

This clonotype was recorded a few times. The rearrangement links TRBV7-6 to TRBJ2-3; D is perhaps TRBD1 (6 bases). The CDR3 is made up of 16 amino acids. Germline V gene sequence: CDR1 SGHVS, CDR2 FNYEAQ. V was pared by 1 base and J by 3 bases, with 14 bases between. The CDR3 loop is CASSLGPGQPTDTQYF. The CDR3 DNA sequence: TGTGCCAGCAGCTTAGGACCGGGACAACCGACAGATACGCAGTATTTT.

The V and J genes are TRBV12-3 or TRBV12-4 and TRBJ1-5; D not certain. CDR3 size: 17 residues. Between the trimmed V and J ends, which lost 8 bases and 2 bases, there was a span of 22 bases. The CDR3 here is CASCLGFPEEGNQPQHF. CDR3 coding DNA: TGTGCCAGCTGCTTAGGATTCCCCGAGGAGGGCAATCAGCCCCAGCATTTT.

The rearrangement links TRBV12-3 or TRBV12-4 to TRBJ2-7; 10 bases are a match to TRBD1. The CDR3 extends over 13 amino acids. Germline trimming cut 6 bases from V and 6 bases from J; bases unmatched to any gene: 5. The CDR3 sequence: CASRRTGGSEQYF. The CDR3 bases are TGTGCCAGCAGACGGACAGGGGGGAGCGAGCAGTACTTC.

This clonotype was seen only a few times. In DNA, the CDR3 is TGTGCCAGCAGCTTGGCCTCAGCGGGCGTCTACAATGAGCAGTTCTTC. Protein sequence: CASSLASAGVYNEQFF. The chain links TRBV5-6 to TRBJ2-1, with D tentatively TRBD2 (6 bases). The germline V gene has CDR1 SGHDT and CDR2 YYEEEE. The CDR3 spans 16 residues. Trimming took off 0 bases at V and 3 bases at J, with 13 bases between the two ends.

In its sample, this clonotype was seen many times. The chain couples TRBV10-3 to TRBJ2-5; D might be TRBD2 (6 bases). CDR1 and CDR2 from the germline V gene are ENHRY and SYGVKD. The CDR3 is made up of 13 amino acids. V was pared by 7 bases and J by 9 bases, with 18 bases between. CDR3 DNA: TGTGCCATCACCGGACTGATAGGAGGGTCCCAGTACTTC. The encoded protein is CAITGLIGGSQYF.

CDR3 amino acids: CAISTPGLAGGSEQYV. DNA for the CDR3: TGTGCCATCAGTACCCCGGGACTAGCGGGGGGATCCGAGCAGTACGTC. This rearrangement joins TRBV10-3 to TRBJ2-7; 15 bases are a match to TRBD2. Germline loops: CDR1 ENHRY, CDR2 SYGVKD. Germline trimming cut 5 bases from V and 6 bases from J; bases unmatched to any gene: 8. There are 16 residues in the CDR3.

This chain links TRBV20-1 with TRBJ1-4; D remains ambiguous. Trimming removed 4 bases from V and 3 bases from J, with 9 bases in between. CDR1 and CDR2 (germline): DFQATT, SNEGSKA (reference sequence). The CDR3 contains 13 residues. CDR3 sequence: CSATASANEKLFF. In DNA form, the CDR3 reads TGCAGTGCTACAGCGTCGGCTAATGAAAAACTGTTTTTT.